Reported below is one T cell receptor (beta chain). These data are taken from a study of blood T cell repertoires in COVID-19. Study summary: Researchers got acute and convalescent COVID-19 samples from the United States, Italy and Spain. The cDNA or gDNA used as material had been derived from T cells, B-cell-depleted T cells, or PBMCs.

With 3 bases clipped from V and 3 bases from J, the junction kept 4 bases outside the gene matches. This CDR3 has 15 residues. The V gene's germline CDR1 is SGHAT and CDR2 FQNNGV. Source study methods: The assay estimated nucleated cells by amplifying reference gene primers. The repertoire was sequenced with immunoSEQ multiplex PCR; TCRdb's copy has only in-frame clones and lacks some. V and J calls and clone size are those listed in that table; D and trimming were worked out from the DNA. This sample has about 170,000 clones, with 85% to 95% found just once. This sequence originates from a woman in her fifties or sixties with acute or convalescent COVID-19. The material sequenced was peripheral blood. The V gene is TRBV11-2, the J gene TRBJ2-2, with TRBD2 matching 7 bases. The DNA for the CDR3 is TGTGCCAGCAGCTTGGGTAGCGGGTACACCGGGGAGCTGTTTTTT. This codes for CASSLGSGYTGELFF.